One and the same sample provided the 31 T cell receptor beta chains below, sequenced in a study of T-cell memory formation after mild COVID-19. TCRdb independently ran MiXCR on the 5' RACE reads; one entry per CDR3 protein. The table includes roughly 550,000 distinct CDR3 sequences, roughly 20% detected once. The sequenced sample was PBMCs or a T cell subset sorted from them (not recorded which). These receptors were obtained from an adult woman who had mild COVID-19 (a few samples of this study predate the infection). Cell type and time point are not known.

This clonotype has a handful of counts. The V and J genes are TRBV7-8 and TRBJ2-7; D unresolved. In germline, CDR1 is SGHVS, CDR2 FQNEAQ. The V end was cut by 5 bases, the J end by 1 base, with 6 bases between. This CDR3 spans 12 amino acids. The DNA of the CDR3 is TGTGCCAGCAGCCCCAAATCCTACGAGCAGTACTTC. It translates to CASSPKSYEQYF.

This clonotype was seen at least ten times. The rearrangement links TRBV11-3 to TRBJ1-6; no clear D. CDR1 is SGHNT, CDR2 YENEEA, per germline. This CDR3 contains 13 residues. The germline V and J ends were trimmed by 5 bases and 17 bases, with 19 bases remaining between them. The CDR3 DNA is TGTGCCAGCAGCCCAAGTCCGGGCCGATCAATCCACTTT. Amino acids: CASSPSPGRSIHF.

This clonotype was counted once. V gene TRBV7-9 combines with J gene TRBJ1-1, with unresolved D. The CDR3 runs to 12 residues. From germline, CDR1 is SEHNR and CDR2 FQNEAQ (reference sequence). V lost 5 bases, J lost 11 bases, and 15 bases lay in between. The CDR3 DNA reads TGTGCCAGCAGCGATTTAACAGTTAAGGCTTTCTTT. As protein: CASSDLTVKAFF.

The V gene is TRBV13, the J gene TRBJ2-3; TRBD2 aligns across 9 bases. The length of the CDR3 is 15 residues. Germline CDR1 PRHDT, CDR2 FYEKMQ (reference sequence). V gave up 5 bases and J gave up 2 bases; unmatched junction bases: 5. The CDR3 DNA sequence: TGTGCCAGCAGCCCGCGACTAGCGGTCACAGATACGCAGTATTTT. As protein: CASSPRLAVTDTQYF.

The table lists this clonotype with a few counts. The rearrangement uses TRBV5-6 and TRBJ2-7; 11 bases line up with TRBD2. This CDR3 is 17 amino acids long. Looked up from germline, CDR1 is SGHDT and CDR2 is YYEEEE. V lost 4 bases, J lost 3 bases, and 12 bases stayed unmatched. CDR3 sequence reads: CASSLAGLAVFHYEQYF. DNA for the CDR3: TGTGCCAGCAGCCTTGCGGGACTAGCGGTCTTTCACTACGAGCAGTACTTC.

The V call is TRBV5-5, the J call TRBJ2-3, with 12 bases identical to TRBD1. CDR3 length: 18 residues. V dropped 2 bases and J dropped 1; count of bases not matched to a gene: 8. Germline CDR1 SGHKS, CDR2 YYEKEE (reference sequence). The CDR3 DNA sequence: TGTGCCAGCAGCTTAGGGGACAGGGGGCACCTAGGCACAGATACGCAGTATTTT. It translates to CASSLGDRGHLGTDTQYF.

This clonotype was detected only a few times. The V and J genes are TRBV5-1 and TRBJ2-7; the D gene is possibly TRBD1 (6 bases). The germline gives CDR1 SGHRS, CDR2 YFSETQ. This CDR3 is 13 amino acids long. Trimming removed 4 bases from V and 3 bases from J, with 11 bases in between. This chain's CDR3 is CASSIGTYYEQYF. The CDR3 DNA reads TGCGCCAGCAGCATAGGGACATACTACGAGCAGTACTTC.

This clonotype was counted between two and nine times. The J gene is TRBJ2-2, the V gene TRBV6-6; D remains unclear. V lost 0 bases and J lost 14, with 13 bases in between. Germline CDR1 reads MNHNY; CDR2 reads SVGAGI (reference sequence). The CDR3 extends over 13 amino acids. In DNA form, the CDR3 reads TGTGCCAGCAGTTACTCAAGCCGTGGGTTCCTGTTTTTT. Protein: CASSYSSRGFLFF.

The J gene is TRBJ1-2, the V gene TRBV6-6, with 8 bases that match TRBD1. The CDR3 is 13 amino acids. In germline, CDR1 is MNHNY, CDR2 SVGAGI (reference sequence). Unmatched junction bases numbered 7, after V lost 6 bases and J lost 7 bases. The CDR3 spells CASSLGQEGGYTF. In DNA form, the CDR3 reads TGTGCCAGCAGCCTGGGACAGGAGGGTGGCTACACCTTC.

This clonotype was seen only a few times. The chain couples TRBV5-1 to TRBJ1-6, with D tentatively TRBD1 (6 bases). In germline, CDR1 is SGHRS, CDR2 YFSETQ. Between the trimmed V and J ends, which lost 6 bases and 10 bases, there was a span of 20 bases. The CDR3 runs to 15 residues. In DNA, the CDR3 is TGCGCCAGCACCCCCGGGTCGGGGGCCGGCTCACCCCTCCACTTT. Protein sequence: CASTPGSGAGSPLHF.

The chain couples TRBV24-1 to TRBJ2-2, with 7 bases matching TRBD1. CDR3 length equals 16 residues. V lost 5 bases, J lost 9 bases, and 14 bases stayed unmatched. Germline V gives CDR1 KGHDR, CDR2 SFDVKD. CDR3 in amino acids: CATSAAATGWRWELFF. CDR3 DNA: TGTGCCACCAGTGCCGCCGCGACAGGGTGGCGGTGGGAGCTGTTTTTT.

This chain uses TRBV11-2 with TRBJ2-2; 10 bases are a match to TRBD2. Trimming removed 5 bases from V and 4 bases from J; junction bases left unmatched: 4. Looked up from germline, CDR1 is SGHAT and CDR2 is FQNNGV. The CDR3 has 15 residues. Here the CDR3 DNA reads TGTGCCAGCAGCCCAAGCGGGGGGGCCACCGGGGAGCTGTTTTTT. Protein sequence: CASSPSGGATGELFF.

Notes on this clonotype: One end of the junction varies from germline; a read error may be responsible. The V and J genes are TRBV10-3 and TRBJ2-2; no clear D. The CDR3 covers 14 residues. Germline CDR1 is ENHRY and CDR2 is SYGVKD. The CDR3 DNA reads as TGTGCCATCAGTGACCCGGAGAACACCGGTGAGCTGTTTTTT. This gives the protein CAISDPENTGELFF.

The V call is TRBV6-5, the J call TRBJ1-1, with D unclear. CDR3 size: 14 residues. Germline V CDR1 and CDR2: MNHEY, SVGAGI. Trimming stripped 4 bases from V and 0 bases from J, with 9 bases between. CDR3 residues: CASSSFGMNTEAFF. DNA for the CDR3: TGTGCCAGCAGTTCCTTCGGCATGAACACTGAAGCTTTCTTT.

This clonotype has a count of ten or more. CDR3 amino acids: CASLAGSTDTQYF. CDR3 sequence (DNA): TGTGCCAGCCTAGCGGGAAGCACAGATACGCAGTATTTT. The rearrangement joins TRBV12-3 or TRBV12-4 to TRBJ2-3; 9 bases are shared with TRBD2. The CDR3 has 13 amino acids. The ends lost 8 bases at V and 0 bases at J; junction bases unmatched: 0.

This clonotype was seen only a few times. The chain is built from TRBV5-8 and TRBJ2-1, with TRBD2 matching over 8 bases. The junction had 5 bases not matched to a gene; V was cut back by 0 bases and J by 6 bases. CDR1 is SGHTS and CDR2 is YDEGEE in the germline V gene. The CDR3 extends over 15 amino acids. In DNA form, the CDR3 reads TGTGCCAGCAGCTTGGCTGGACTAGCCCCCAATGAGCAGTTCTTC. Amino acids: CASSLAGLAPNEQFF.

The genes are TRBV11-2 and TRBJ1-5; 11 nucleotides agree with TRBD1. V lost 5 bases to trimming and J lost 2 bases; unmatched junction nucleotides: 8. Germline loops: CDR1 SGHAT, CDR2 FQNNGV. The CDR3 loop spans 17 amino acids. The CDR3 DNA sequence: TGTGCCAGCAGCCCGGACAGGGGGCAACTAGGCAATCAGCCCCAGCATTTT. It is translated as CASSPDRGQLGNQPQHF. Supplemented by reference TRBV11-2 and TRBJ1-5, the full variable domain reads EAGVAQSPRYKIIEKRQSVAFWCNPISGHATLYWYQQILGQGPKLLIQFQNNGVVDDSQLPKDRFSAERLKGVDSTLKIQPAKLEDSAVYLCASSPDRGQLGNQPQHFGDGTRLSIL.

This clonotype came up many times. V and J are TRBV12-3 or TRBV12-4 and TRBJ1-1, with 7 bases identical to TRBD1. The CDR3 sequence is 12 residues long. J gave up 10 bases and V 10 bases, and 12 bases lay outside the gene matches. CDR3: CATLEQGTVAFF. CDR3 DNA: TGTGCCACTCTTGAGCAGGGGACAGTAGCTTTCTTT.

There are a few counts of this clonotype. The chain is built from TRBV27 and TRBJ2-7; D might be TRBD2 (6 bases). Per germline, CDR1 MNHEY and CDR2 SMNVEV (reference sequence). The CDR3 spans 16 residues. Trimming pared 4 bases from V and 4 bases from J, leaving 20 bases between. The chain's CDR3 is CASSSDYGLVEYEQYF. Here the CDR3 DNA reads TGTGCCAGCAGTTCGGACTACGGACTGGTTGAGTACGAGCAGTACTTC.

This clonotype was seen a handful of times. The chain has TRBV12-3 or TRBV12-4 and TRBJ2-7; D gene unclear. Trimming cost V 4 bases and J 3 bases, with 10 bases left between them. The CDR3 runs to 13 residues. This CDR3 is CASSSRMGYEQYF. Written as DNA, the CDR3 is TGTGCCAGCAGTTCCAGGATGGGCTACGAGCAGTACTTC.

This clonotype turned up a few times. The genes are TRBV20-1 and TRBJ2-1, with a weak D call TRBD2 (6 bases). CDR3 size: 14 residues. CDR1 is DFQATT, CDR2 SNEGSKA, per germline (reference sequence). V shed 5 bases and J shed 0 bases, with 11 bases lying between them. The CDR3 sequence: CSAGGTRSYNEQFF. The CDR3 nucleotides are TGCAGTGCTGGAGGGACTCGCTCCTACAATGAGCAGTTCTTC.

This clonotype was picked up a small number of times. CDR3 amino acids: CASSLAGQGVYGEKLFF. DNA of the CDR3: TGTGCCAGCAGCTTGGCGGGACAGGGGGTTTACGGTGAAAAACTGTTTTTT. This sequence joins TRBV11-2 and TRBJ1-4; TRBD1 matches at 11 bases. The CDR3 has 17 residues. The trim removed 3 bases at V and 7 bases at J, leaving 10 bases unmatched. CDR1 is SGHAT, CDR2 FQNNGV, per germline.

This clonotype was found many times. The chain employs TRBV29-1 and TRBJ1-1; D possibly corresponds to TRBD1 (5 bases). Trimming left V 6 bases short and J 5 bases short, with 13 bases between. Germline V gene data show CDR1 as SQVTM and CDR2 as ANQGSEA. The CDR3 runs to 12 residues. The CDR3 loop is CSVGDPGTEAFF. CDR3 coding DNA: TGCAGCGTCGGGGACCCCGGAACTGAAGCTTTCTTT.

The chain links TRBV20-1 to TRBJ2-1; D assignment may be TRBD1 or TRBD2 (7 bases each). Germline V gene lookup returns CDR1 DFQATT and CDR2 SNEGSKA (reference sequence). Trimming cost V 6 bases and J 4 bases, with 13 bases left between them. This CDR3 has 13 amino acids. The CDR3 sequence is CSARGGQYNEQFF. CDR3 bases: TGCAGTGCCAGGGGGGGGCAATACAATGAGCAGTTCTTC.

The chain employs TRBV5-1 and TRBJ2-7; 12 bases agree with TRBD2. V shed 0 bases, J shed 0 bases, and the junction held 1 base outside the gene matches. The CDR3 consists of 16 residues. In germline, CDR1 is SGHRS, CDR2 YFSETQ. The CDR3 loop reads CASSLGLAGASYEQYF. In nucleotides, the CDR3 is TGCGCCAGCAGCTTGGGACTAGCGGGGGCCTCCTACGAGCAGTACTTC.

This clonotype turned up a few times. The chain has TRBV5-1 and TRBJ1-1, with D possibly matching TRBD1 (5 bases). CDR1 SGHRS and CDR2 YFSETQ come from the germline V gene. The CDR3 covers 16 residues. Trimming removed 3 bases at V and 0 bases at J, with 15 bases between. The CDR3 region has the DNA TGCGCCAGCAGCTCGGGGACGGGGACTATGAACACTGAAGCTTTCTTT. Protein: CASSSGTGTMNTEAFF.

This clonotype has only a few counts. The chain is built from TRBV14 and TRBJ2-1; a possible D gene is TRBD1 (6 bases). The V gene lost 1 base and the J gene lost 9 bases, with 19 bases spanning the gap. The germline V gene has CDR1 SGHDN and CDR2 FVKESK. This CDR3 region has 16 residues. The CDR3: CASSQGEPIARGEQFF. CDR3 in DNA: TGTGCCAGCAGCCAAGGGGAACCTATCGCCAGGGGTGAGCAGTTCTTC.

This clonotype was counted between two and nine times. J is TRBJ2-5 and V is TRBV12-3 or TRBV12-4, with D tentatively TRBD1 or TRBD2 (5 bases each). This CDR3 contains 15 residues. The V end lost 3 bases, the J end lost 5 bases, and 16 bases lay between the germline ends. The CDR3 is CASSFSGALWETQYF. The CDR3 DNA is TGTGCCAGCAGTTTTTCCGGGGCCCTCTGGGAGACCCAGTACTTC.

Only a few counts were recorded for this clonotype. The V call is TRBV4-1, the J call TRBJ2-7, with 8 bases fitting TRBD2. Germline assignment: CDR1 MGHRA and CDR2 YSYEKL. The CDR3 covers 15 residues. The V segment lost 2 bases and the J segment 5 bases; nucleotides outside the gene matches: 8. As DNA, the CDR3 is TGCGCCAGCAGCCAACCCCGGGGGGGCCTCAACGAGCAGTACTTC. Residues: CASSQPRGGLNEQYF.

The rearrangement uses TRBV6-2 or TRBV6-3 and TRBJ2-2; D call uncertain. This CDR3 has 16 amino acids. Germline V gene data show CDR1 as MNHEY and CDR2 as SVGEGT. V dropped 7 bases and J dropped 2 bases, with 17 bases sitting between them. This CDR3 is CASNLNRRTNTGELFF. The CDR3 DNA follows: TGTGCCAGCAACCTCAATCGGCGAACAAACACCGGGGAGCTGTTTTTT.

This clonotype showed up just a few times. V and J are TRBV2 and TRBJ2-7; D remains ambiguous. V gave up 8 bases and J gave up 7 bases, with 9 bases separating them. Germline loops: CDR1 SNHLY, CDR2 FYNNEI. The CDR3 contains 10 residues. The CDR3 sequence: CASRVGEQYF. In DNA form, the CDR3 reads TGTGCCAGCCGGGTGGGGGAGCAGTACTTC.